The clone carrying this T cell receptor beta chain was seen more than once but under ten times. The antigen remains undetermined. The data derive from a study of cytomegalovirus exposure and HLA in healthy donors. Study as a whole: Unique TCRs from HLA-typed donors, about 85 million of them, were held in an early data release. General study findings and limits: In vitro work confirmed that a few CMV-associated chains recognize CMV antigens. Later work found that TCR association rates differed between HLA loci; DRB1 had the most and HLA-C the fewest. The analysis excluded some indistinguishable V segments, including TRBV6-2 and TRBV6-3.

13 Jbeta primers and 60 Vbeta primers were used for the PCR. Clones were sequenced by immunoSEQ multiplex PCR, and TCRdb holds only the in-frame ones, with some missing. The data show 150,000 to 200,000 clones, over 75% seen once. Germline CDR1 reads MDHEN; CDR2 reads SYDVKM. The CDR3 runs 13 residues. Trimming cost V 7 bases and J 3 bases; bases outside gene matches: 6. This chain joins TRBV28 and TRBJ2-7, with 7 nucleotides matching TRBD1. Sequenced input: PBMCs. This TCR was sampled from a woman in her twenties or thirties in good health and CMV-seronegative. Written as DNA, the CDR3 is TGTGCCAGCACCTTACAGGGGATCTACGAGCAGTACTTC. It codes for CASTLQGIYEQYF. Filled out from reference TRBV28 and TRBJ2-7, the complete variable domain reads DVKVTQSSRYLVKRTGEKVFLECVQDMDHENMFWYRQDPGLGLRLIYFSYDVKMKEKGDIPEGYSVSREKKERFSLILESASTNQTSMYLCASTLQGIYEQYFGPGTRLTVT.